This record concerns one TCR beta chain sequence. Its matching antigen is unknown. Trimming stripped 9 bases from V and 8 bases from J, with 17 bases between. The V gene's germline CDR1 is LNHDA and CDR2 SQIVND (reference sequence). The CDR3 is 13 amino acids. The table came from immunoSEQ multiplex PCR; TCRdb's copy has only in-frame clones and leaves some out. The sample lists 25,000 to 35,000 clones; around 80% were seen once. This record belongs to a study of PD-L1 blockade in urothelial cancer. Time point denoted: peripheral blood 6 weeks after treatment start. Patients yielded 1 to 8 samples each, pretreatment and on-treatment. Study results and caveats: Clones that were tumor-associated expanded more in the blood of durable-benefit patients at 3 weeks.

The chain is built from TRBV19 and TRBJ1-5; a weak D match, TRBD1 (6 bases). Sequenced material: PBMCs, taken around atezolizumab (anti-PD-L1) treatment. This sequence was found in a man between 65 and 85 years old with urothelial cancer. The CDR3 nucleotides read TGTGCCAGCGCGGGACAAGGGAGGGAGCCCCAGCATTTT. It translates to CASAGQGREPQHF. The complete variable domain, with remaining parts taken from reference TRBV19 and TRBJ1-5, reads DGGITQSPKYLFRKEGQNVTLSCEQNLNHDAMYWYRQDPGQGLRLIYYSQIVNDFQKGDIAEGYSVSREKKESFPLTVTSAQKNPTAFYLCASAGQGREPQHFGDGTRLSIL.